A selection of T cell receptor beta chains follows, all from one sample in a study of T cells in tuberculosis. The table came from immunoSEQ multiplex PCR; TCRdb's copy has only in-frame clones and leaves some out. This sample has 35,000 to 45,000 clones, with around 93% found just once. Sequenced sample: PBMCs. The receptors were sampled from a donor between 10 and 35 years old with latent tuberculosis or without tuberculosis infection. Some clones in this sample may be carry-over from other donors' samples. CDR3s include the opening cysteine and the closing phenylalanine or tryptophan. Fields, in order: J gene, clone size, V gene, D gene, CDR3 DNA, CDR3 protein. The D gene is left open where the match is weak. The size entry is marked missing in some rows and otherwise reads once, few, many or a size class.

J gene: TRBJ2-1; clone size: few; V gene: TRBV19; D gene: -; CDR3 DNA: TGTGCCAGTAGTAGCAGGGGCCAGGATGAGCAGTTCTTC; CDR3 protein: CASSSRGQDEQFF
J gene: TRBJ2-1; clone size: -; V gene: TRBV4-3; D gene: TRBD2; CDR3 DNA: TGCGCCAGCAGCCAAGAGGCTAGCGGGGGGTCCCGCTCCTACAATGAGCAGTTCTTC; CDR3 protein: CASSQEASGGSRSYNEQFF
J gene: TRBJ2-5; clone size: -; V gene: TRBV4-3; D gene: TRBD2; CDR3 DNA: TGCGCCAGCAGCCAAGGGGGAGCGGGGTTCGGAGAGACCCAGTACTTC; CDR3 protein: CASSQGGAGFGETQYF
J gene: TRBJ2-6; clone size: -; V gene: TRBV5-1; D gene: TRBD1; CDR3 DNA: TGCGCCAGCAGCTCCCTGACAGGGGGCACCTCTGGGGCCAACGTCCTGACTTTC; CDR3 protein: CASSSLTGGTSGANVLTF
J gene: TRBJ1-1; clone size: -; V gene: TRBV6-5; D gene: -; CDR3 DNA: TGTGCCAGCAGTACCGGGGGGGGCGTCACTGAAGCTTTCTTT; CDR3 protein: CASSTGGGVTEAFF
J gene: TRBJ1-5; clone size: -; V gene: TRBV7-9; D gene: -; CDR3 DNA: TGTGCCAGCAGCTTAGTGCGGAGGGGTGACCATCAGCCCCAGCATTTT; CDR3 protein: CASSLVRRGDHQPQHF
J gene: TRBJ1-5; clone size: -; V gene: TRBV4-3; D gene: -; CDR3 DNA: TGCGCCAGCAGCTCCGAGGCTGGTAGCAATCAGCCCCAGCATTTT; CDR3 protein: CASSSEAGSNQPQHF
J gene: TRBJ2-3; clone size: -; V gene: TRBV12-5; D gene: -; CDR3 DNA: TGTGCTAGTGGTCCTCGGGGTAGCGGAAGCACAGATACGCAGTATTTT; CDR3 protein: CASGPRGSGSTDTQYF
J gene: TRBJ1-1; clone size: -; V gene: TRBV7-2; D gene: TRBD1; CDR3 DNA: TGTGCCAGCAGTCGGGACAGGTCACGGAGGGCCACTGAAGCTTTCTTT; CDR3 protein: CASSRDRSRRATEAFF
J gene: TRBJ1-1; clone size: -; V gene: TRBV7-2; D gene: -; CDR3 DNA: TGTGCCAGCAGCTTATGGCAGGGCTGGCGGGGCACTGAAGCTTTCTTT; CDR3 protein: CASSLWQGWRGTEAFF
J gene: TRBJ2-5; clone size: -; V gene: TRBV5-6; D gene: -; CDR3 DNA: TGTGCCAGCGGTCCAGCTTACATAGGCGCGGGAGAGACCCAGTACTTC; CDR3 protein: CASGPAYIGAGETQYF
J gene: TRBJ1-2; clone size: once; V gene: TRBV27; D gene: -; CDR3 DNA: TGTGCCAGCAGTACGACACCTAACTATGGCTACACCTTC; CDR3 protein: CASSTTPNYGYTF
J gene: TRBJ2-7; clone size: -; V gene: TRBV27; D gene: -; CDR3 DNA: TGTGCCAGCAGTTTATCGGTACTAGCTCTCGAGCAGTACTTC; CDR3 protein: CASSLSVLALEQYF
J gene: TRBJ1-1; clone size: -; V gene: TRBV7-6; D gene: -; CDR3 DNA: TGTGCCAGCAGCTGGCGAGGGGGTACAGCTTTCTTT; CDR3 protein: CASSWRGGTAFF
J gene: TRBJ2-2; clone size: -; V gene: TRBV5-4; D gene: -; CDR3 DNA: TGTGCCAGCAGCTTGGGACAGGCGTTGAACACCGGGGAGCTGTTTTTT; CDR3 protein: CASSLGQALNTGELFF
J gene: TRBJ2-3; clone size: -; V gene: TRBV11-2; D gene: TRBD2; CDR3 DNA: TGTGCCAGCAGCTTAGTGGCTAGCGGGGTCGTCACAGATACGCAGTATTTT; CDR3 protein: CASSLVASGVVTDTQYF
J gene: TRBJ1-6; clone size: few; V gene: TRBV5-6; D gene: -; CDR3 DNA: TGTGCCAGCAGCTTAGGTTTACAGGCATCACCCCTCCACTTT; CDR3 protein: CASSLGLQASPLHF
J gene: TRBJ2-5; clone size: -; V gene: TRBV7-9; D gene: -; CDR3 DNA: TGTGCCAGCAGCCCACCGGCTAGACGTTATCAAGAGACCCAGTACTTC; CDR3 protein: CASSPPARRYQETQYF
J gene: TRBJ1-3; clone size: -; V gene: TRBV10-2; D gene: -; CDR3 DNA: TGCGCCAGCACACTGAACTCTGGAAACACCATATATTTT; CDR3 protein: CASTLNSGNTIYF
J gene: TRBJ2-2; clone size: -; V gene: TRBV2; D gene: TRBD2; CDR3 DNA: TGTGCCAGCAGGAACGGGGGACTAGCGGGTATCCGTGACACCGGGGAGCTGTTTTTT; CDR3 protein: CASRNGGLAGIRDTGELFF
J gene: TRBJ1-2; clone size: -; V gene: TRBV27; D gene: -; CDR3 DNA: TGTGCCAGCAGTTTGACGACCACAGGGTTTGCTAACTATGGCTACACCTTC; CDR3 protein: CASSLTTTGFANYGYTF
J gene: TRBJ1-5; clone size: -; V gene: TRBV5-8; D gene: -; CDR3 DNA: TGTGCCAGCAGCTTGGGAGTTTTTAACAATCAGCCCCAGCATTTT; CDR3 protein: CASSLGVFNNQPQHF
J gene: TRBJ1-1; clone size: -; V gene: TRBV30; D gene: -; CDR3 DNA: TGTGCCTGGAGCGCGACAGGTTCTGTGGTGAACACTGAAGCTTTCTTT; CDR3 protein: CAWSATGSVVNTEAFF
J gene: TRBJ1-6; clone size: -; V gene: TRBV5-4; D gene: -; CDR3 DNA: TGTGCCAGTAGCTTGGACACCGCCGGCGGGAATTCACCCCTCCACTTT; CDR3 protein: CASSLDTAGGNSPLHF
J gene: TRBJ1-2; clone size: -; V gene: TRBV10-2; D gene: -; CDR3 DNA: TGCGCCAGCAGTGATTGGCGGTCAAGAGTCTATGGCTACACCTTC; CDR3 protein: CASSDWRSRVYGYTF
J gene: TRBJ1-1; clone size: -; V gene: TRBV5-4; D gene: -; CDR3 DNA: TGTGCCAGCAGCAAAGGGCAGGGGCAGTCTGAAGCTTTCTTT; CDR3 protein: CASSKGQGQSEAFF
J gene: TRBJ1-1; clone size: -; V gene: TRBV27; D gene: -; CDR3 DNA: TGTGCCACCCAGGGTGAGGTGAAGAACACTGAAGCTTTCTTT; CDR3 protein: CATQGEVKNTEAFF
J gene: TRBJ1-2; clone size: -; V gene: TRBV11-2; D gene: -; CDR3 DNA: TGTGCCAGCAGCTTAGTTGTCAGAACAAGCTATGGCTACACCTTC; CDR3 protein: CASSLVVRTSYGYTF
J gene: TRBJ2-7; clone size: -; V gene: TRBV5-6; D gene: TRBD1; CDR3 DNA: TGTGCCAGCAGCTTGGTCGCACAGGGGGCGTACGAGCAGTACTTC; CDR3 protein: CASSLVAQGAYEQYF
J gene: TRBJ2-7; clone size: -; V gene: TRBV10-3; D gene: -; CDR3 DNA: TGTGCCATCAGTGAGTCTTTCCGTACTACGAGCGAGCAGTACTTC; CDR3 protein: CAISESFRTTSEQYF
J gene: TRBJ2-1; clone size: -; V gene: TRBV19; D gene: -; CDR3 DNA: TGTGCCAGTAGCTACATAAGGTCAGGGAACAATGAGCAGTTCTTC; CDR3 protein: CASSYIRSGNNEQFF
J gene: TRBJ1-4; clone size: -; V gene: TRBV5-5; D gene: -; CDR3 DNA: TGTGCCAGTCAGAAGTCTTTTAATGAAAAACTGTTTTTT; CDR3 protein: CASQKSFNEKLFF
J gene: TRBJ1-6; clone size: -; V gene: TRBV13; D gene: -; CDR3 DNA: TGTGCCAGCAGCTTATGGGCAGGGGCCCAAGGTAATTCACCCCTCCACTTT; CDR3 protein: CASSLWAGAQGNSPLHF
J gene: TRBJ2-2; clone size: -; V gene: TRBV5-1; D gene: -; CDR3 DNA: TGCGCCAGCAGCTTGGGACTCACCGGGGAGCTGTTTTTT; CDR3 protein: CASSLGLTGELFF
J gene: TRBJ1-1; clone size: few; V gene: TRBV30; D gene: -; CDR3 DNA: TGTGCCTGGAGTGTAAGGGCCGGAGGGAACACTGAAGCTTTCTTT; CDR3 protein: CAWSVRAGGNTEAFF
J gene: TRBJ2-1; clone size: -; V gene: TRBV11-3; D gene: TRBD2; CDR3 DNA: TGTGCCAGCAGCTTAGGAGATAGCGGGGGGGCCAATGAGCAGTTCTTC; CDR3 protein: CASSLGDSGGANEQFF
J gene: TRBJ2-3; clone size: -; V gene: TRBV5-1; D gene: -; CDR3 DNA: TGCGCCAGCAGCTTGGATACTACCTCAGATACGCAGTATTTT; CDR3 protein: CASSLDTTSDTQYF
J gene: TRBJ1-1; clone size: -; V gene: TRBV14; D gene: -; CDR3 DNA: TGTGCCAGCAGCCAAGATCGTTGGGCGAATGAAGCTTTCTTT; CDR3 protein: CASSQDRWANEAFF
J gene: TRBJ1-5; clone size: -; V gene: TRBV19; D gene: TRBD1; CDR3 DNA: TGTGCCAGTCACGGGACAGGGGGAAACAATCAGCCCCAGCATTTT; CDR3 protein: CASHGTGGNNQPQHF
J gene: TRBJ2-7; clone size: -; V gene: TRBV4-3; D gene: -; CDR3 DNA: TGCGCCAGCAGCCAAGGGCTAAGCGACCTGACCTACGAGCAGTACTTC; CDR3 protein: CASSQGLSDLTYEQYF
J gene: TRBJ1-6; clone size: -; V gene: TRBV7-6; D gene: TRBD1; CDR3 DNA: TGTGCCAGCAGCTTACGCGCCGGGACAGGGAACTCACCCCTCCACTTT; CDR3 protein: CASSLRAGTGNSPLHF
J gene: TRBJ1-6; clone size: -; V gene: TRBV4-1; D gene: -; CDR3 DNA: TGCGCCAGCAGCCTTTTACAGAACGGGGTAGTCTCACCCCTCCACTTT; CDR3 protein: CASSLLQNGVVSPLHF
J gene: TRBJ2-1; clone size: -; V gene: TRBV15; D gene: TRBD2; CDR3 DNA: TGTGCCACCAGCAGAGATTTAACGGGGGGGCCGCATGAGCAGTTCTTC; CDR3 protein: CATSRDLTGGPHEQFF
J gene: TRBJ1-2; clone size: -; V gene: TRBV25-1; D gene: -; CDR3 DNA: TGTGCCAGCAGTGAACAACAGGTCCCGACGATATATGGCTACACCTTC; CDR3 protein: CASSEQQVPTIYGYTF
J gene: TRBJ2-7; clone size: -; V gene: TRBV5-1; D gene: -; CDR3 DNA: TGCGCCAGCAGCTTTGGTCAAACAGGGTTCGACTACGAGCAGTACTTC; CDR3 protein: CASSFGQTGFDYEQYF
J gene: TRBJ2-1; clone size: once; V gene: TRBV15; D gene: TRBD2; CDR3 DNA: TGTGCCACCAGCAGGGCCCAGCGGGGGGACAATGAGCAGTTCTTC; CDR3 protein: CATSRAQRGDNEQFF
J gene: TRBJ1-2; clone size: -; V gene: TRBV5-1; D gene: -; CDR3 DNA: TGCGCCAGCAGCTTGGCCTTGGACTCGCCGGGGTATGGCTACACCTTC; CDR3 protein: CASSLALDSPGYGYTF
J gene: TRBJ2-6; clone size: once; V gene: TRBV4-3; D gene: -; CDR3 DNA: TGCGCCAGCAGCCAAGATGCCTACTCTGGGGCCAACGTCCTGACTTTC; CDR3 protein: CASSQDAYSGANVLTF
J gene: TRBJ1-6; clone size: -; V gene: TRBV19; D gene: -; CDR3 DNA: TGTGCCAGTAGTCGGGTAGCAGATAATTCACCCCTCCACTTT; CDR3 protein: CASSRVADNSPLHF
J gene: TRBJ2-7; clone size: -; V gene: TRBV7-2; D gene: TRBD1; CDR3 DNA: TGTGCCAGCAGCTTAAGGGACAGCGAGCAGTACTTC; CDR3 protein: CASSLRDSEQYF
J gene: TRBJ2-3; clone size: -; V gene: TRBV15; D gene: -; CDR3 DNA: TGTGCCACCAGCAGAGACAGGGTAACTAGCACAGATACGCAGTATTTT; CDR3 protein: CATSRDRVTSTDTQYF
J gene: TRBJ2-2; clone size: -; V gene: TRBV5-1; D gene: TRBD1; CDR3 DNA: TGCGCCAGCTCAAACCGGGACAGGGGAAGCCTAGGGGAGCTGTTTTTT; CDR3 protein: CASSNRDRGSLGELFF
J gene: TRBJ1-2; clone size: -; V gene: TRBV14; D gene: -; CDR3 DNA: TGTGCCAGCAGCCAAGATCAGCGGGGGAAGGTGAATGGCTACACCTTC; CDR3 protein: CASSQDQRGKVNGYTF
J gene: TRBJ1-6; clone size: -; V gene: TRBV4-3; D gene: TRBD1; CDR3 DNA: TGCGCCAGCAGCCAAGTGGGGACAGGGGCTTCACCCCTCCACTTT; CDR3 protein: CASSQVGTGASPLHF
J gene: TRBJ2-3; clone size: -; V gene: TRBV10-3; D gene: -; CDR3 DNA: TGTGCCATCACAGGGGGGAGAAGTGATACGCAGTATTTT; CDR3 protein: CAITGGRSDTQYF
J gene: TRBJ1-6; clone size: -; V gene: TRBV4-1; D gene: -; CDR3 DNA: TGCGCCAGCAGCCAAAGGGGGGGGGATAATTCACCCCTCCACTTT; CDR3 protein: CASSQRGGDNSPLHF
J gene: TRBJ2-1; clone size: -; V gene: TRBV5-6; D gene: TRBD2; CDR3 DNA: TGTGCCAGCAGCTTAGGTCTAGCGGGCAATGAGCAGTTCTTC; CDR3 protein: CASSLGLAGNEQFF
J gene: TRBJ2-5; clone size: -; V gene: TRBV15; D gene: TRBD2; CDR3 DNA: TGTGCCACCAGCAGCAAGAGAACTAGCGGGGGGCAAGAGACCCAGTACTTC; CDR3 protein: CATSSKRTSGGQETQYF
J gene: TRBJ1-3; clone size: -; V gene: TRBV7-2; D gene: -; CDR3 DNA: TGTGCCAGCAGCTTAATGGGGACTAGAACAATCTCTGGAAACACCATATATTTT; CDR3 protein: CASSLMGTRTISGNTIYF